These T cell receptor beta chains were read from a single sample in a study of cytomegalovirus exposure and HLA in healthy donors. Generated by immunoSEQ multiplex PCR, the TCRdb table keeps only in-frame clones and is missing some. The sample's table shows about 160,000 clones. Source material: PBMCs. These receptors were obtained from a man aged 30 to 45 in good health and CMV-seronegative. Both conserved end residues are part of each CDR3. A D gene is named only where the DNA matches it firmly.

v_gene,j_gene,d_gene,CDR3nt,CDR3aa
TRBV29-1,TRBJ2-3,.,TGCAGCGTTGAAGATGCGATTGGAGATACGCAGTATTTT,CSVEDAIGDTQYF
TRBV19,TRBJ2-3,TRBD1,TGTGCCAGTAGTATAAGACAGGGTAGCACAGATACGCAGTATTTT,CASSIRQGSTDTQYF
TRBV6-5,TRBJ2-7,.,TGTGCCAGCAGCTCGTTGGACACCTCGGCCGAGCAGTACTTC,CASSSLDTSAEQYF
TRBV5-5,TRBJ1-5,.,TGTGCCAGCAGCCCAGGGACACATAGCAATCAGCCCCAGCATTTT,CASSPGTHSNQPQHF
TRBV10-1,TRBJ2-7,.,TGCGCCAGCAGTGAGTCCCGGACACCGGCCTACGAGCAGTACTTC,CASSESRTPAYEQYF
TRBV5-1,TRBJ2-1,TRBD1,TGCGCCAGCAGCTGGATAGGGGGCAGAGACAATGAGCAGTTCTTC,CASSWIGGRDNEQFF
TRBV15,TRBJ2-7,TRBD1,TGTGCCACCAGCAGACCGTGGGACAGGGGGCCTGGGTTCGAGCAGTACTTC,CATSRPWDRGPGFEQYF
TRBV30,TRBJ2-1,.,TGTGCCTGGAGTCCCTTGGGGACTCCCTCCTACAATGAGCAGTTCTTC,CAWSPLGTPSYNEQFF
TRBV28,TRBJ1-2,.,TGTGCCAGCACCCCCGCCCGGGAGGGCTACACCTTC,CASTPAREGYTF
TRBV6-1,TRBJ1-6,.,TGTGCAGCGGCGGCAAGGTCACCCCTCCACTTT,CAAAARSPLHF
TRBV5-4,TRBJ2-2,TRBD2,TGTGCCAGCAGCTTTAGCGGGACAGCGGGAGGGCCGTACACCGGGGAGCTGTTTTTT,CASSFSGTAGGPYTGELFF
TRBV27,TRBJ1-2,TRBD1,TGTGCCAGCAGTTTAGTAGGGGACAGGGGTCGACGTGGCTACACCTTC,CASSLVGDRGRRGYTF
TRBV4-1,TRBJ2-2,.,TGCGCCAGCAGCCCCCAGGAGGGAGGCTTCACCGGGGAGCTGTTTTTT,CASSPQEGGFTGELFF
TRBV19,TRBJ1-4,TRBD1,TGTGCCAGTAGTGTAGGACAGGGGAGGAAAGAAAAACTGTTTTTT,CASSVGQGRKEKLFF
TRBV30,TRBJ1-1,.,TGTGCCTGGAGTAAATCCGGGACACCCATGAACACTGAAGCTTTCTTT,CAWSKSGTPMNTEAFF
TRBV2,TRBJ2-2,TRBD1,TGTGCCAGCGGCGGGACAGGGAACACCGGGGAGCTGTTTTTT,CASGGTGNTGELFF
TRBV28,TRBJ1-2,.,TGTGCCAGCAGTCCTGGTGGGATCGGGGATGGCTACACCTTC,CASSPGGIGDGYTF
TRBV29-1,TRBJ1-2,.,TGCAGCGTTGAAGCCTCAGGGTTTACCTATGGCTACACCTTC,CSVEASGFTYGYTF
TRBV2,TRBJ2-3,TRBD2,TGTGCCAGCAGTGAAGCGGTAGCGGGAGACTCTCCAGATACGCAGTATTTT,CASSEAVAGDSPDTQYF
TRBV28,TRBJ2-7,TRBD1,TGTGCCAGCAGTATCCTACAGGGGGGCGCTTCCAACGAGCAGTACTTC,CASSILQGGASNEQYF
TRBV18,TRBJ2-5,.,TGTGCCAGCTCGCGGATAGAAGAGACCCAGTACTTC,CASSRIEETQYF
TRBV5-6,TRBJ2-3,TRBD2,TGTGCCAGCAGCCCCCCGTGGGCGGGAGGGCCCTCTAGCACAGATACGCAGTATTTT,CASSPPWAGGPSSTDTQYF
TRBV6-1,TRBJ1-5,TRBD1,TGTGCCAGCAGTCAACAGGGGGATCAGCCCCAGCATTTT,CASSQQGDQPQHF
TRBV5-8,TRBJ2-3,.,TGTGCCAGCAGCCCGAGGAGCGGGTCCACAGATACGCAGTATTTT,CASSPRSGSTDTQYF
TRBV7-9,TRBJ2-2,TRBD1,TGTGCCAGCAGCTCGGGACAGGGGAACACCGGGGAGCTGTTTTTT,CASSSGQGNTGELFF
TRBV11-2,TRBJ2-7,TRBD1,TGTGCCAGCAGCTCGAGGACCAAGTCCGGGACAGGGGTCTACGAGCAGTACTTC,CASSSRTKSGTGVYEQYF
TRBV11-3,TRBJ2-2,TRBD2,TGTGCCAGCAGCGTAGCGGGAGAGCTCACCGGGGAGCTGTTTTTT,CASSVAGELTGELFF
TRBV7-6,TRBJ1-2,.,TGTGCCAGCAGCGGGAGTGGTATTAATGGCTACACCTTC,CASSGSGINGYTF
TRBV11-3,TRBJ2-1,.,TGTGCCAGCAGCTTAGATCGGGACAATGAGCAGTTCTTC,CASSLDRDNEQFF
TRBV4-2,TRBJ1-2,.,TGTGCCAGCAGCCAAGAAACTGCAAATGGGCCCCAGCGGGGCTACACCTTC,CASSQETANGPQRGYTF
TRBV7-3,TRBJ2-2,TRBD2,TGTGCCAGCAGCCTTCTTGGACTAGCGGGAGGGAACACCGGGGAGCTGTTTTTT,CASSLLGLAGGNTGELFF
TRBV30,TRBJ1-5,.,TGTGCCTGGAATAAGGACTCGGGAGGACAGCCCCAGCATTTT,CAWNKDSGGQPQHF
TRBV27,TRBJ2-5,TRBD1,TGTGCCAGCAGCCCCAGGACAGGGCAAGAGACCCAGTACTTC,CASSPRTGQETQYF
TRBV28,TRBJ2-5,.,TGTGCCAGCACTCATGGGGCAGCCCAAGAGACCCAGTACTTC,CASTHGAAQETQYF
TRBV27,TRBJ1-6,TRBD1,TGTGCCAGCAGTTTTGGACAGGGGCGGGTTAATTCACCCCTCCACTTT,CASSFGQGRVNSPLHF
TRBV19,TRBJ2-7,TRBD1,TGTGCCAGTAAACCGGGACAGCGGAGCACCGAGCAGTACTTC,CASKPGQRSTEQYF
TRBV11-3,TRBJ2-3,TRBD2,TGTGCCAGCAGCGTTTCGGGCGGGAGTGATACGCAGTATTTT,CASSVSGGSDTQYF
TRBV15,TRBJ1-5,.,TGTGCCACCAGCAGAGATTTACGGGGGGATCAGCCCCAGCATTTT,CATSRDLRGDQPQHF